A selection of T cell receptor beta chains follows, all from one sample in a study of Ad26.COV2.S vaccination and SARS-CoV-2 variants. The table came from immunoSEQ multiplex PCR; TCRdb's copy has only in-frame clones and leaves some out. The sample includes under 600,000 clones, 70% to 90% of them seen just once. This material consisted of peripheral blood, taken in a trial of Ad26.COV2.S vaccine versus placebo. These receptors were obtained from a person aged 18 to 59 who received the Ad26.COV2.S COVID-19 vaccine or a placebo. Each CDR3 is given with its conserved first and last residue. D genes are given only for firm matches. Size values are once, few and many counts, or a class for expanded clones, and some rows have none.

>.|.|TRBV11-1|TRBJ1-5
CASSPDGNRNQPQHF
TGTGCCAGCAGCCCAGATGGGAACAGAAATCAGCCCCAGCATTTT
>.|.|TRBV7-2|TRBJ2-7
CASSLSFPGHSLYEQYF
TGTGCCAGCAGCTTATCTTTTCCGGGACATAGCCTATACGAGCAGTACTTC
>TRBD2|.|TRBV28|TRBJ2-3
CASSSGTSADTQYF
TGTGCCAGCAGTTCTGGGACTAGCGCAGATACGCAGTATTTT
>TRBD2|.|TRBV6-2/TRBV6-3|TRBJ2-3
CASSVLLAGARSTDTQYF
TGTGCCAGCAGTGTTTTACTAGCGGGGGCCCGGAGCACAGATACGCAGTATTTT
>TRBD1|once|TRBV7-2|TRBJ1-1
CASSLSGGTEAFF
TGTGCCAGCAGCTTATCAGGGGGCACTGAAGCTTTCTTT
>.|.|TRBV5-4|TRBJ2-2
CASSLARIESTGELFF
TGTGCCAGCAGCTTAGCCAGGATTGAGAGCACCGGGGAGCTGTTTTTT
>TRBD2|.|TRBV19|TRBJ2-7
CASSTLAGGKNEQYF
TGTGCCAGTAGTACTCTAGCGGGAGGGAAGAACGAGCAGTACTTC
>TRBD1|.|TRBV5-4|TRBJ2-7
CASSPDLGQGWHEQYF
TGTGCCAGCAGCCCAGACCTGGGACAGGGGTGGCACGAGCAGTACTTC
>.|once|TRBV12-3/TRBV12-4|TRBJ2-7
CASSFGQSYEQYF
TGTGCCAGCAGTTTTGGGCAGTCCTACGAGCAGTACTTC
>.|.|TRBV6-5|TRBJ1-4
CASSYSWTVEKLFF
TGTGCCAGCAGTTACTCGTGGACAGTTGAAAAACTGTTTTTT
>.|.|TRBV18|TRBJ1-1
CASSPPQMNTEAFF
TGTGCCAGCTCACCCCCCCAAATGAACACTGAAGCTTTCTTT
>.|.|TRBV6-2/TRBV6-3|TRBJ2-3
CASSYFGGRPDTQYF
TGTGCCAGCAGTTACTTTGGGGGGCGCCCGGATACGCAGTATTTT
>.|.|TRBV3-1/TRBV3-2|TRBJ2-1
CASSRRPGDNEQFF
TGTGCCAGCAGCCGAAGACCGGGGGACAATGAGCAGTTCTTC
>.|once|TRBV5-1|TRBJ2-2
CASSLGVASGTGELFF
TGCGCCAGCAGCTTGGGAGTCGCCTCCGGTACCGGGGAGCTGTTTTTT
>.|.|TRBV29-1|TRBJ1-1
CSVTPGTEAFF
TGCAGCGTCACCCCAGGCACTGAAGCTTTCTTT
>.|.|TRBV29-1|TRBJ2-1
CSTDRGHEQFF
TGCAGCACCGACCGGGGCCATGAGCAGTTCTTC
>TRBD1|once|TRBV27|TRBJ1-1
CASSLNRGLAEAFF
TGTGCCAGCAGTCTAAACAGGGGTTTGGCTGAAGCTTTCTTT
>.|.|TRBV5-1|TRBJ2-1
CASTGTLNEQFF
TGCGCCAGCACCGGGACCTTGAATGAGCAGTTCTTC
>.|few|TRBV6-4|TRBJ1-5
CASSPQGGSNQPQHF
TGTGCCAGCAGTCCCCAGGGAGGGTCAAATCAGCCCCAGCATTTT
>TRBD2|.|TRBV28|TRBJ2-3
CASSLSSGRSDTQYF
TGTGCCAGCAGTTTATCTAGCGGGAGGTCAGATACGCAGTATTTT
>TRBD2|.|TRBV7-3|TRBJ2-6
CASSVGLAGVSGANVLTF
TGTGCCAGCAGCGTGGGACTAGCGGGAGTTTCCGGGGCCAACGTCCTGACTTTC
>.|once|TRBV28|TRBJ2-6
CASSLGGPGTSGANVLTF
TGTGCCAGCAGCCTCGGGGGCCCGGGCACGTCTGGGGCCAACGTCCTGACTTTC
>.|once|TRBV5-1|TRBJ2-1
CASSLYQGSYNEQFF
TGCGCCAGCAGCTTGTATCAGGGTTCCTACAATGAGCAGTTCTTC
>.|.|TRBV16|TRBJ2-1
CASSQTQEAHSHEQFF
TGTGCCAGCAGCCAGACCCAGGAGGCCCATTCCCATGAGCAGTTCTTC
>.|few|TRBV10-1|TRBJ2-2
CARTKAGSTGELFF
TGCGCCAGGACGAAGGCGGGATCTACCGGGGAGCTGTTTTTT
>TRBD1|.|TRBV28|TRBJ2-6
CASSSLTGGKAGANVLTF
TGTGCCAGCAGTTCCTTGACAGGGGGCAAGGCTGGGGCCAACGTCCTGACTTTC
>TRBD1|.|TRBV4-2|TRBJ1-1
CASSTPYIYEGADLNTEAFF
TGTGCCAGCAGCACACCATATATCTACGAGGGGGCCGACCTAAACACTGAAGCTTTCTTT
>.|.|TRBV19|TRBJ1-2
CASSMGSRKAYGYTF
TGTGCCAGTAGTATGGGCAGCCGAAAAGCCTATGGCTACACCTTC
>.|.|TRBV21-1|TRBJ2-2
CASSPHPHGELFF
TGTGCCAGCAGCCCGCACCCGCACGGGGAGCTGTTTTTT
>TRBD1|once|TRBV9|TRBJ1-4
CASSVSTGTNEKLFF
TGTGCCAGCAGCGTCTCGACAGGGACTAATGAAAAACTGTTTTTT
>TRBD1|.|TRBV9|TRBJ2-7
CASSLGQGAIEQYF
TGTGCCAGCAGCCTTGGACAGGGGGCAATCGAGCAGTACTTC
>.|.|TRBV27|TRBJ2-7
CASRPLLGGAYEQYF
TGTGCCAGCAGACCCCTTCTAGGGGGGGCCTACGAGCAGTACTTC
>.|.|TRBV2|TRBJ2-7
CASRERPTQYEQYF
TGTGCCAGCAGAGAACGACCGACCCAGTACGAGCAGTACTTC
>.|.|TRBV28|TRBJ2-6
CASSSLHSGANVLTF
TGTGCCAGCAGTTCCTTGCACTCTGGGGCCAACGTCCTGACTTTC
>.|.|TRBV18|TRBJ1-4
CASSPMDSNNEKLFF
TGTGCCAGCTCTCCGATGGACAGTAATAATGAAAAACTGTTTTTT
>.|.|TRBV2|TRBJ1-1
CASSRRNTEAFF
TGTGCCAGCAGTCGCCGGAACACTGAAGCTTTCTTT
>.|.|TRBV6-5|TRBJ1-4
CASIDRQADEKLFF
TGTGCCAGCATAGATCGACAGGCAGATGAAAAACTGTTTTTT
>.|.|TRBV4-1|TRBJ2-5
CASSQGGSRDQYF
TGCGCCAGCAGCCAGGGCGGGTCTAGGGACCAGTACTTC
>.|.|TRBV7-3|TRBJ1-2
CASSPDGNYGYTF
TGTGCCAGCAGTCCGGACGGGAACTATGGCTACACCTTC
>TRBD1|.|TRBV28|TRBJ1-5
CASSFEGQGMGDSNQPQHF
TGTGCCAGCAGTTTTGAGGGACAGGGGATGGGAGATAGCAATCAGCCCCAGCATTTT
>TRBD1|.|TRBV3-1/TRBV3-2|TRBJ2-7
CATKQRGTGSAEQYF
TGTGCCACCAAGCAGAGAGGGACAGGGTCTGCCGAGCAGTACTTC
>.|.|TRBV19|TRBJ2-5
CASSKLGKETQYF
TGTGCCAGTAGTAAGTTGGGGAAAGAGACCCAGTACTTC